This record covers a single T cell receptor (beta chain). Its specific antigen is unknown. No much larger clonotype is one base removed from it; base qualities were not supplied. These data are taken from a study of CD8 T cells in Susac syndrome (dated by TCRdb to 2018 to 2020). Study-wide context: Repertoire sequencing was used to test whether CD8+ T cell activation and differentiation in Susac syndrome was antigen driven. Clonality of the CD8+ T cell repertoire was compared between roughly eleven healthy donors, some 14 Susac syndrome patients and fewer than 16 multiple sclerosis patients. Study-wide conclusions, independent of this receptor: The study acknowledged that relatively few individuals were included in the TCR sequencing and HLA analysis.

Peripheral blood CD8+ and CD4+ T cells from healthy donors, Susac syndrome patients and multiple sclerosis patients were profiled by high-throughput TCR beta sequencing. Multiple sclerosis controls were treatment-naive patients with stable or active relapsing-remitting disease fulfilling revised McDonald criteria. CD8+ TEMRA cells were enriched by FACS, while bulk CD8+ and CD4+ T cells were purified by magnetic negative isolation. Blood was collected in EDTA tubes and processed within 24 hours, with PBMCs isolated through density gradient centrifugation. PBMCs intended for TCR sequencing were cryopreserved in liquid nitrogen and were subsequently thawed in a 37 degrees C water bath. Purity of sorted or isolated CD4+, CD8+ and CD8+ TEMRA cells was at least 90%. RNA was extracted using the RNeasy kit, and about 0.45 to 1 ug of the RNA was reverse transcribed with random hexamers. TCR beta CDR3 regions were amplified with the immunoSEQ multiplex PCR assay covering 54 Vbeta and 13 Jbeta segments. PCR amplification bias was corrected using a synthetic template baseline for primer optimization and computational correction. Turning to the authors' computational methods: Reads were assigned to V, D and J genes according to IMGT and analyzed in immunoSEQ Analyzer, with only productive sequences retained. Clonality was calculated as one minus the Shannon entropy normalized by log2 of the number of productive unique sequences. Public and private clones were assessed among the 100 most prevalent clones of each patient and control. A clone was defined as Susac-specific if it was absent from the healthy and MS cohorts, from about a thousand published viral clones and from other ImmuneACCESS disease sequences. TCRdb's own reprocessing of the public reads used fastp at Q25 and MiXCR and kept productive beta chains. Every CDR3 protein is listed once, alongside the most common genes and DNA of its rows. TCRdb assigned the V and J calls; the authors' analysis was not used. The sample contains 70,000 or so distinct CDR3 sequences, 85% to 95% of them found a single time. The biggest ten clones account for around 0.61% of the sample.

Including the terminal cysteine and phenylalanine, the CDR3 comprises 14 residues. Left in the record is the CDR3 DNA by itself, 42 bases read in frame from the first base. The germline V gene yields SGHVS for CDR1 and FQNEAQ for CDR2. Trimming takes 7 bases from V and 4 bases from J, and the germline ends sit 15 bases apart. Sequences were obtained from CD8+ T cells from PBMCs. This sequence originates from a human donor with multiple sclerosis. Recombination connected TRBV7-8 to TRBJ2-3, with an unclear D gene assignment. The CDR3 in this case is CASTLPGVPDTQYF. The DNA sequence follows: TGTGCCAGCACTCTCCCCGGTGTACCAGATACGCAGTATTTT.